The 2 T cell receptor beta chains presented below share a single source sample, sequenced in a study of vaccination effects on CD4 cells after COVID-19. These receptors have no identified antigens. Prior to sequencing, the ViraFEST assay stimulated PBMC with viral peptide pools, which expanded the antigen-specific CD4+ T cells. When about ten days of culture had elapsed, CD4+ T cells were isolated. Vaccine recipients lacked prior SARS-CoV-2 infection and had negative nucleocapsid antibodies. Assay used: immunoSEQ multiplex PCR; TCRdb lists only in-frame clones, some missing. The sample has tens of thousands of clones; roughly 80% are singletons. This material consisted of CD4+ T cells from PBMCs cultured with HCoV-OC43 spike peptides, taken before COVID-19 vaccination. Subset reported: HCoV-OC43 spike overlapping peptide pool stimulation. These receptor sequences come from a human donor who received a COVID-19 vaccine.

The chain employs TRBV7-9 and TRBJ1-2; D unclear. Germline CDR1 is SEHNR and CDR2 is FQNEAQ (reference sequence). V lost 1 base to trimming and J lost 5 bases, with 11 bases between them. The CDR3 extends over 14 amino acids. CDR3 bases: TGTGCCAGCAGCTTAGTTGGACCTTCATATGGCTACACCTTC. Translated, it gives CASSLVGPSYGYTF.

This clone has a handful of counts. The rearrangement links TRBV7-3 to TRBJ2-3; D is perhaps TRBD1 or TRBD2 (7 bases each). Germline CDR1 and CDR2: SGHTA and FQGTGA. V was trimmed by 2 bases and J by 3 bases, leaving 15 bases between them. The CDR3 spans 16 residues. Written as DNA, the CDR3 is TGTGCCAGCAGCTTAGTAGGGCAGGGGGGGACAGATACGCAGTATTTT. It codes for CASSLVGQGGTDTQYF. Variable domain in full (rest from reference TRBV7-3 and TRBJ2-3): GAGVSQTPSNKVTEKGKYVELRCDPISGHTALYWYRQSLGQGPEFLIYFQGTGAADDSGLPNDRFFAVRPEGSVSTLKIQRTERGDSAVYLCASSLVGQGGTDTQYFGPGTRLTVL.